A selection of T cell receptor beta chains follows, all from one sample in a study of T cell responses to AZD1222 COVID-19 vaccine. Repertoires were generated with immunoSEQ multiplex PCR, while TCRdb's copy carries only in-frame clones and drops some. Of some 150,000 clones detected, about 90% appear once; the ten largest clones hold about a tenth. The material was peripheral blood, obtained 28 days after the second AZD1222 dose. Every receptor here comes from an adult who received the AZD1222 COVID-19 vaccine. Each CDR3 is given with its conserved first and last residue. D genes are given only for firm matches. Clone size is shown for a subset of rows, as once, few, many or a class of expanded clone.

J | D | size | V | CDR3 | DNA
TRBJ1-4 | . | . | TRBV28 | CASLPGGSATNEKLFF | TGTGCCAGCTTACCGGGCGGGAGTGCAACTAATGAAAAACTGTTTTTT
TRBJ1-5 | TRBD1 | . | TRBV6-5 | CASSPTTGDQPQHF | TGTGCCAGCAGTCCAACGACAGGGGATCAGCCCCAGCATTTT
TRBJ2-1 | TRBD2 | . | TRBV25-1 | CASTGTRSYNEQFF | TGTGCCAGCACAGGGACTAGGTCCTACAATGAGCAGTTCTTC
TRBJ2-1 | . | . | TRBV7-8 | CASSPTLREQFF | TGTGCCAGCAGCCCAACCCTCCGAGAGCAGTTCTTC
TRBJ2-2 | TRBD1 | . | TRBV23-1 | CASTTLRAGGNTGELFF | TGCGCCAGCACCACTCTAAGAGCAGGGGGAAACACCGGGGAGCTGTTTTTT
TRBJ1-1 | TRBD1 | . | TRBV15 | CATSRDHQGGTNTEAFF | TGTGCCACCAGCAGAGATCATCAGGGGGGCACGAACACTGAAGCTTTCTTT
TRBJ1-2 | . | . | TRBV24-1 | CATSDEGGYGYTF | TGTGCCACCAGTGACGAGGGCGGCTATGGCTACACCTTC
TRBJ1-5 | . | . | TRBV7-6 | CASSSGTQSNQPQHF | TGTGCCAGCAGCTCCGGGACCCAGAGCAATCAGCCCCAGCATTTT
TRBJ2-7 | . | . | TRBV7-9 | CASSLDGGSYEQYF | TGTGCCAGCAGCTTGGACGGGGGCTCCTACGAGCAGTACTTC
TRBJ2-5 | . | . | TRBV20-1 | CSASYREETQYF | TGCAGTGCTAGTTATAGAGAAGAGACCCAGTACTTC
TRBJ2-1 | . | . | TRBV11-2 | CASSLVGSRYNEQFF | TGTGCCAGCAGCTTAGTCGGGAGTCGCTACAATGAGCAGTTCTTC
TRBJ2-3 | TRBD1 | . | TRBV2 | CASSKNRGRSTDTQYF | TGTGCCAGCAGTAAAAACAGGGGGAGAAGCACAGATACGCAGTATTTT
TRBJ2-2 | . | . | TRBV10-3 | CAISEGLLGKPGELFF | TGTGCCATCAGTGAAGGGTTGCTAGGGAAACCCGGGGAGCTGTTTTTT
TRBJ2-3 | . | . | TRBV5-1 | CASSLRGTSTDTQYF | TGCGCCAGCAGCTTGCGCGGGACTAGCACAGATACGCAGTATTTT
TRBJ2-1 | TRBD1 | . | TRBV24-1 | CATPGGRDRGRNEQFF | TGTGCCACCCCAGGGGGTCGGGACAGGGGGAGGAATGAGCAGTTCTTC
TRBJ1-2 | . | . | TRBV5-4 | CASSLATVHFYGYTF | TGTGCCAGCAGCCTGGCGACAGTGCATTTCTATGGCTACACCTTC
TRBJ1-1 | . | . | TRBV4-1 | CASSQEGNRVNTEAFF | TGCGCCAGCAGCCAAGAGGGGAACAGGGTGAACACTGAAGCTTTCTTT
TRBJ1-1 | TRBD1 | . | TRBV5-4 | CASSSPTDRAMNTEAFF | TGTGCCAGCAGCTCGCCTACCGACAGGGCCATGAACACTGAAGCTTTCTTT
TRBJ2-7 | . | . | TRBV7-8 | CASSLETGSSYEQYF | TGTGCCAGCAGCTTAGAGACGGGTAGCTCCTACGAGCAGTACTTC
TRBJ2-2 | . | . | TRBV6-1 | CASSGPPPRGAGELFF | TGTGCCAGCAGTGGCCCCCCTCCTAGGGGCGCCGGGGAGCTGTTTTTT
TRBJ2-3 | TRBD2 | . | TRBV7-8 | CASSLSRGSFSDTQYF | TGTGCCAGCAGCTTAAGTCGCGGGAGTTTCTCAGATACGCAGTATTTT
TRBJ2-1 | . | . | TRBV5-4 | CASSIYRVRNEQFF | TGTGCCAGCAGCATCTACAGGGTTCGCAATGAGCAGTTCTTC
TRBJ2-3 | TRBD2 | . | TRBV4-2 | CASSRITGLAGDTDTQYF | TGTGCCAGCAGCCGAATAACGGGACTAGCGGGAGACACAGATACGCAGTATTTT
TRBJ1-5 | TRBD1 | . | TRBV27 | CASSSAPQGFSNQPQHF | TGTGCCAGCAGCTCCGCCCCACAGGGGTTTAGCAATCAGCCCCAGCATTTT
TRBJ1-5 | . | . | TRBV24-1 | CATSDPNQPQHF | TGTGCCACCAGTGACCCCAATCAGCCCCAGCATTTT
TRBJ2-7 | TRBD2 | . | TRBV10-1 | CASMNLAGGVIDEQYF | TGCGCCAGCATGAACTTAGCGGGAGGGGTGATTGACGAGCAGTACTTC
TRBJ2-3 | . | . | TRBV7-9 | CASSLAGLATTDTQYF | TGTGCCAGCAGCTTAGCTGGGCTAGCTACCACAGATACGCAGTATTTT
TRBJ1-2 | . | . | TRBV19 | CASSPGVYGYTF | TGTGCCAGTAGTCCAGGGGTCTATGGCTACACCTTC
TRBJ2-5 | . | . | TRBV6-5 | CASSWVLQETQYF | TGTGCCAGCAGTTGGGTCTTACAAGAGACCCAGTACTTC
TRBJ2-1 | . | . | TRBV4-2 | CASSQVGPVGDEQFF | TGTGCCAGCAGCCAAGTTGGGCCCGTAGGGGACGAGCAGTTCTTC
TRBJ2-6 | . | . | TRBV5-6 | CASRKGPAGANVLTF | TGTGCCAGCAGAAAGGGACCCGCTGGGGCCAACGTCCTGACTTTC
TRBJ2-3 | TRBD2 | . | TRBV5-1 | CASSPGGLAGADTQYF | TGCGCCAGCAGCCCGGGAGGTCTAGCGGGAGCAGATACGCAGTATTTT
TRBJ2-7 | . | once | TRBV4-1 | CASSQEGNGRGHEQYF | TGCGCCAGCAGCCAAGAAGGTAACGGGAGAGGCCACGAGCAGTACTTC
TRBJ2-1 | . | . | TRBV7-9 | CASSSLGMEGEQFF | TGTGCCAGCAGCTCCTTGGGGATGGAGGGTGAGCAGTTCTTC
TRBJ2-7 | TRBD1 | . | TRBV5-1 | CASTAGKGAGAYEQYF | TGCGCCAGCACGGCAGGAAAGGGGGCGGGCGCCTACGAGCAGTACTTC
TRBJ2-3 | . | . | TRBV6-5 | CASSPRGGTDTQYF | TGTGCCAGCAGTCCAAGGGGGGGTACAGATACGCAGTATTTT
TRBJ2-1 | . | . | TRBV4-3 | CASSQGLADFNNEQFF | TGCGCCAGCAGCCAAGGTCTCGCGGACTTTAACAATGAGCAGTTCTTC
TRBJ1-1 | TRBD1 | . | TRBV28 | CASSRPGTGITEAFF | TGTGCCAGCAGTCGTCCCGGGACAGGGATAACTGAAGCTTTCTTT
TRBJ1-6 | TRBD1 | . | TRBV3-1/TRBV3-2 | CASSPGQGDSPLHF | TGTGCCAGCAGCCCAGGACAGGGGGATTCACCCCTCCACTTT
TRBJ2-1 | TRBD1 | . | TRBV7-2 | CASSFSPRQGYNEQFF | TGTGCCAGCAGCTTTAGTCCGAGACAGGGGTACAATGAGCAGTTCTTC
TRBJ1-2 | . | . | TRBV21-1 | CASSKGQRTVGYGYTF | TGTGCCAGCAGCAAAGGGCAAAGGACAGTCGGCTATGGCTACACCTTC
TRBJ2-3 | . | once | TRBV6-2/TRBV6-3 | CASSLRFSSTDTQYF | TGTGCCAGCAGTCTCCGTTTCTCTAGCACAGATACGCAGTATTTT